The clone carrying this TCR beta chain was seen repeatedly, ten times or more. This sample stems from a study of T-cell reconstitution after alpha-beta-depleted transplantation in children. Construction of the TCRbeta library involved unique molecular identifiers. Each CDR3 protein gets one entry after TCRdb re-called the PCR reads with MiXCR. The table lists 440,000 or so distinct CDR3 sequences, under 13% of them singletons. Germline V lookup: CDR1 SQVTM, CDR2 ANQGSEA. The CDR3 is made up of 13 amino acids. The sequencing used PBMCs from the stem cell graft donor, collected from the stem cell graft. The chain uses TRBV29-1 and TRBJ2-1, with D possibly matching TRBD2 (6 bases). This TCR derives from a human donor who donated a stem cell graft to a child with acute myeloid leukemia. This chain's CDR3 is CVSRGRGYNEQFF. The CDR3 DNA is TGCGTCTCCCGGGGGAGAGGGTACAATGAGCAGTTCTTC.